The 24 T cell receptor beta chains in this list originate from one sample, sequenced in a study of regulatory T cells in long-lasting Graves disease. The time point here: newly diagnosed GD, antithyroid drugs for less than 3 months. With RNA extracted from PBMCs as input, the TCR library was made. Construction of TCR beta libraries relied on iRepertoire HTBI primers and on Arm-PCR targeting CDR3 regions. Via MiXCR, TCRdb re-called the multiplex PCR reads, giving one row per CDR3 protein. The sample shows some 400,000 distinct CDR3 sequences, more than 12% of them seen only once. These same data were also listed under a study on T cells in Graves' hyperthyroidism and ophthalmopathy.

Sequencing used peripheral blood mononuclear cells (PBMCs), obtained at new diagnosis, from a patient treated with antithyroid drugs. The receptors were sampled from a woman aged 30 to 39 with Graves disease.

This clonotype has only a few counts. The chain links TRBV7-9 to TRBJ1-2, with D possibly matching TRBD1 (5 bases). CDR1 and CDR2 (germline): SEHNR, FQNEAQ (reference sequence). There are 14 residues in the CDR3. Trimming took off 3 bases at V and 8 bases at J, with 16 bases between the two ends. In DNA form, the CDR3 reads TGTGCCAGCAGCTTGGTGGACATGAGGGGCGGCTACACCTTC. It specifies CASSLVDMRGGYTF.

This clonotype was seen many times. The rearrangement joins TRBV11-1 to TRBJ1-2; no clear D gene. The germline V gene has CDR1 SGHAT and CDR2 FQDESV (reference sequence). The V gene lost 0 bases and the J gene lost 8 bases, with 10 bases spanning the gap. The CDR3 has 13 residues. The CDR3 DNA reads as TGTGCCAGCAGCTTAGCTCCAGTCGCCGGCTACACCTTC. Protein product: CASSLAPVAGYTF.

This clonotype was recorded many times. The chain links TRBV2 to TRBJ2-5; TRBD1 matches 7 bases. Trimming took 9 bases from V and 3 from J; bases not matched to a gene: 4. Per germline, CDR1 SNHLY and CDR2 FYNNEI. This CDR3 comprises 12 residues. As DNA, the CDR3 is TGTGCCAGACGGGACAGAAAAGAGACCCAGTACTTC. Translated, it gives CARRDRKETQYF.

This clonotype was counted at least ten times. The rearrangement joins TRBV29-1 to TRBJ2-7, with 12 bases identical to TRBD1. The CDR3 totals 15 residues. The germline gives CDR1 SQVTM, CDR2 ANQGSEA. V trimming: 6 bases; J trimming: 5 bases; junction bases outside the gene matches: 11. The CDR3 region is CSVVTGTGGSDEQYF. The CDR3 DNA reads as TGCAGCGTCGTAACCGGGACAGGGGGCAGCGACGAGCAGTACTTC.

The chain recombines TRBV12-3 or TRBV12-4 with TRBJ2-7, with D unclear. V dropped 1 base and J dropped 3 bases, with 13 bases sitting between them. This CDR3 is built from 15 residues. The CDR3 DNA sequence: TGTGCCAGCAGTTTAGGTCAGGTAGTTGGCTACGAGCAGTACTTC. It translates to CASSLGQVVGYEQYF.

This clonotype has ten or more counts. The chain couples TRBV5-8 to TRBJ2-3; D is perhaps TRBD1 (5 bases). CDR3 length: 14 residues. The germline CDR1 and CDR2 sequences are SGHTS and YDEGEE. Trimming left V 4 bases short and J 0 bases short, with 9 bases between. The CDR3 reads CASSVRQSTDTQYF. The CDR3 bases are TGTGCCAGCAGCGTCCGACAGAGCACAGATACGCAGTATTTT. Combining the CDR3 with reference TRBV5-8 and TRBJ2-3 gives the whole variable domain EAGVTQSPTHLIKTRGQQATLRCSPISGHTSVYWYQQALGLGLQFLLWYDEGEERNRGNFPPRFSGRQFPNYSSELNVNALELEDSALYLCASSVRQSTDTQYFGPGTRLTVL.

The CDR3 region has the DNA TGTGCCAGCAGCTTCGGGGGGTGGGCGAACACCGGGGAGCTGTTTTTT. It specifies CASSFGGWANTGELFF. The V gene is TRBV11-2, the J gene TRBJ2-2, with 7 bases identical to TRBD2. V dropped 3 bases and J dropped 0; count of bases not matched to a gene: 4. Germline CDR1 and CDR2: SGHAT and FQNNGV. The CDR3 has 16 amino acids.

This clonotype was seen ten or more times. The V call is TRBV2, the J call TRBJ1-1, with TRBD1 matching 7 bases. Losses at the gene ends were 7 bases for V and 3 bases for J; bases not matched to a gene: 8. The CDR3 is made up of 14 amino acids. The V gene's germline CDR1 is SNHLY and CDR2 FYNNEI. The CDR3 nucleotides are TGTGCCAGCAAAAGACAGGGCTTGGACACTGAAGCTTTCTTT. It encodes CASKRQGLDTEAFF.

The chain uses TRBV5-5 and TRBJ2-7; possibly TRBD2 for D (7 bases). CDR1 and CDR2 from the germline V gene are SGHKS and YYEKEE (reference sequence). Trimming cost V 7 bases and J 5 bases, with 13 bases left between them. There are 12 residues in the CDR3. The chain's CDR3 is CASYGGGHEQYF. CDR3 nucleotides: TGTGCCAGCTATGGGGGGGGCCACGAGCAGTACTTC.

The CDR3 spells CASSRKTGVNSPLHF. The CDR3 bases are TGTGCCAGCAGCCGAAAGACAGGGGTAAATTCACCCCTCCACTTT. The gene calls are TRBV5-6 and TRBJ1-6; 8 positions match TRBD1. CDR1 and CDR2 from the germline V gene are SGHDT and YYEEEE. The CDR3 sequence is 15 residues long. V was pared by 4 bases and J by 7 bases, with 7 bases of the junction left unmatched.

This clonotype came up many times. This chain connects TRBV24-1 to TRBJ2-3; tentatively, D is TRBD1 (6 bases). Germline loops: CDR1 KGHDR, CDR2 SFDVKD. Between the trimmed V and J ends, which lost 10 bases and 1 base, there was a span of 14 bases. The CDR3 length is 14 residues. Written as DNA, the CDR3 is TGTGCCACGCCTGGACAGAGAGGCACAGATACGCAGTATTTT. The encoded protein is CATPGQRGTDTQYF.

Notes on this clonotype: A read error may be the cause here, since a much bigger clone is one base away. Because it lacks the conserved phenylalanine or tryptophan at the end, this CDR3 is likely a read error. The chain has TRBV5-1 and TRBJ2-7; D may be TRBD2 (5 bases). CDR1 is SGHRS, CDR2 YFSETQ, per germline. The CDR3 covers 13 residues. CDR3 sequence: CASSSSGTYEQYL. Here the CDR3 DNA reads TGTGCCAGCAGCTCTTCGGGGACCTACGAGCAGTACCTC.

This clonotype occurred a few times. This chain joins TRBV7-9 and TRBJ2-5; 7 nucleotides align to TRBD2. Germline CDR1 SEHNR, CDR2 FQNEAQ (reference sequence). Germline trimming cut 2 bases from V and 2 bases from J; bases unmatched to any gene: 2. This CDR3 is built from 14 residues. Here the CDR3 DNA reads TGTGCCAGCAGCTTACCGGGGGGACAAGAGACCCAGTACTTC. Its translation is CASSLPGGQETQYF.

The V gene is TRBV19, the J gene TRBJ2-5; 8 positions match TRBD1. CDR3 length: 16 residues. Looked up from germline, CDR1 is LNHDA and CDR2 is SQIVND (reference sequence). With V trimmed by 6 bases and J by 4 bases, 13 bases remained unmatched. The CDR3 region has the DNA TGTGCCAGTAGGGGACCAGGGGGCCCGGCGGGAGAGACCCAGTACTTC. Encoded protein: CASRGPGGPAGETQYF.

This chain uses TRBV6-1 with TRBJ2-2; TRBD2 matches at 9 bases. Losses at the gene ends were 6 bases for V and 1 base for J; bases not matched to a gene: 12. This CDR3 has 18 amino acids. The germline V gene has CDR1 MNHNS and CDR2 SASEGT. The CDR3 is CASSPTIWTSENTGELFF. CDR3 coding DNA: TGTGCCAGCAGCCCTACAATCTGGACTAGCGAGAACACCGGGGAGCTGTTTTTT.

This clonotype came up many times. The V and J genes are TRBV7-9 and TRBJ2-5; 7 positions agree with TRBD1. V lost 4 bases, J lost 4 bases, and 9 bases stayed unmatched. This CDR3 is 15 amino acids long. Germline V gene data show CDR1 as SEHNR and CDR2 as FQNEAQ (reference sequence). CDR3 amino acids: CASSSTQGPGETQYF. The CDR3 DNA is TGTGCCAGCAGCTCAACACAGGGGCCGGGAGAGACCCAGTACTTC.

This chain uses TRBV29-1 with TRBJ1-1; no reliable D call. CDR1 and CDR2 from the germline V gene are SQVTM and ANQGSEA. V was pared by 2 bases and J by 1 base, with 5 bases between. The CDR3 runs to 12 residues. The DNA for the CDR3 is TGCAGCGTTGAACTGGAGAACACTGAAGCTTTCTTT. Translation gives CSVELENTEAFF. The variable domain in full, completed from reference TRBV29-1 and TRBJ1-1, reads SAVISQKPSRDICQRGTSLTIQCQVDSQVTMMFWYRQQPGQSLTLIATANQGSEATYESGFVIDKFPISRPNLTFSTLTVSNMSPEDSSIYLCSVELENTEAFFGQGTRLTVV.

This clonotype was seen many times. This sequence joins TRBV7-3 and TRBJ2-5, with TRBD2 matching 8 bases. TRBJ2-1 explains the end of the DNA better; the J call may be wrong. This CDR3 is built from 13 residues. Germline assignment: CDR1 SGHTA and CDR2 FQGTGA. CDR3 loop: CASSREGTGEQFF. The CDR3 DNA sequence: TGTGCCAGCAGTCGGGAGGGGACGGGTGAGCAGTTCTTC.

This clonotype was detected ten times or more. This chain uses TRBV30 with TRBJ1-1, with D possibly matching TRBD1 (5 bases). The CDR3 has 11 amino acids. The V end lost 8 bases, the J end lost 5 bases, and 12 bases lay between the germline ends. The V gene's germline CDR1 is GTSNPN and CDR2 SVGIG (reference sequence). The CDR3 protein is CAGRDFTEAFF. The CDR3 nucleotides read TGTGCCGGACGGGACTTTACTGAAGCTTTCTTT.

This clonotype was seen a few times. The chain joins TRBV4-1 to TRBJ2-1; 7 bases are shared with TRBD2. The CDR3 runs 16 residues. Germline CDR1 MGHRA, CDR2 YSYEKL. Trimming at V came to 5 bases and at J to 7 bases, leaving 14 bases not matched to a gene. The CDR3 coding sequence is TGCGCCAGCAGCGCCCATCGGGAGGCCCTGAGAAATGAGCAGTTCTTC. Protein sequence: CASSAHREALRNEQFF.

J is TRBJ1-6 and V is TRBV20-1; D gene unclear. The ends were cut back, 0 bases at V and 0 bases at J, with 12 bases in the middle. This CDR3 region has 17 residues. Germline V gives CDR1 DFQATT, CDR2 SNEGSKA (reference sequence). The CDR3 coding sequence is TGCAGTGCTAGAGACCCCGCGTGGGGCTCCTATAATTCACCCCTCCACTTT. Translating it yields CSARDPAWGSYNSPLHF.

This clonotype was seen only a few times. The chain has TRBV12-3 or TRBV12-4 and TRBJ1-6; the D is unclear. CDR3 size: 12 residues. V was trimmed by 3 bases and J by 7 bases, leaving 4 bases between them. In DNA form, the CDR3 reads TGTGCCAGCAGTTTCCCGAATTCACCCCTCCACTTT. As protein: CASSFPNSPLHF.

This clonotype was seen many times. The chain has TRBV28 and TRBJ2-3; a weak D match, TRBD2 (6 bases). V lost 3 bases and J lost 3, with 16 bases in between. Looked up from germline, CDR1 is MDHEN and CDR2 is SYDVKM. The CDR3 consists of 16 residues. The CDR3 region has the DNA TGTGCCAGCAGTTTCGAGACGGGAGAACGGACAGATACGCAGTATTTT. Protein: CASSFETGERTDTQYF.

This clonotype was seen a few times. The CDR3, as DNA: TGCGCCAGCAGCCAAGACCAGCCGGGGGGGAACATTCAGTACTTC. It is translated as CASSQDQPGGNIQYF. This chain joins TRBV4-1 and TRBJ2-4; 8 bases align to TRBD2. The CDR3 is 15 residues long. The germline V gene encodes CDR1 MGHRA and CDR2 YSYEKL. V lost 0 bases and J lost 7; bases outside the gene matches: 5.